The 27 T cell receptor beta chains reported below all come from one sample, sequenced in a study of cytomegalovirus exposure and HLA in healthy donors. The PCR contained 60 Vbeta and 13 Jbeta primers. Repertoires were generated with immunoSEQ multiplex PCR, while TCRdb's copy carries only in-frame clones and drops some. This table has some 150,000 clones, about 84% appearing once. The sample was PBMCs. These receptors were obtained from a man in his fifties or sixties in good health and CMV-seronegative.

This chain joins TRBV18 and TRBJ1-6, with 7 bases aligning to TRBD1. The V and J ends lost 5 bases and 5 bases, in that order; junction bases with no gene match: 6. The germline gives CDR1 KGHSH, CDR2 LQKENI. The CDR3 extends over 15 amino acids. CDR3 residues: CASSNRDSNNSPLHF. The CDR3 DNA reads TGTGCCAGCTCAAACCGGGACAGCAATAATTCACCCCTCCACTTT.

This clone was observed a single time. V gene TRBV19 combines with J gene TRBJ2-7, with TRBD1 as a possible D gene (5 bases). Germline loops: CDR1 LNHDA, CDR2 SQIVND (reference sequence). The germline V and J ends were trimmed by 7 bases and 7 bases, with 26 bases remaining between them. The CDR3 has 16 amino acids. CDR3 region: CASTHDKTSRVKEQYF. CDR3 bases: TGTGCCAGTACCCACGACAAAACGTCCAGGGTCAAGGAGCAGTACTTC.

The J gene is TRBJ1-1, the V gene TRBV11-3; the match to TRBD1 covers 8 bases. The length of the CDR3 is 15 residues. The germline V gene encodes CDR1 SGHNT and CDR2 YENEEA. The junction had 11 bases not matched to a gene; V was cut back by 5 bases and J by 6 bases. CDR3 nucleotides: TGTGCCAGCAGCCCCCGGACAGGGTACTGGGCTGAAGCTTTCTTT. It encodes CASSPRTGYWAEAFF.

V is TRBV9 and J is TRBJ2-3, with TRBD2 identical over 10 bases. This CDR3 contains 17 residues. CDR1 and CDR2 (germline): SGDLS, YYNGEE. The junction had 14 bases not matched to a gene; V was cut back by 0 bases and J by 10 bases. CDR3 nucleotide sequence: TGTGCCAGCAGCGTAGCTCTCCAGCGGGGGGGGAGATTTGCGCAGTATTTT. Amino acids: CASSVALQRGGRFAQYF.

This clone was observed once. This chain connects TRBV11-2 to TRBJ2-5; 12 positions agree with TRBD2. V lost 2 bases to trimming and J lost 5 bases; unmatched junction nucleotides: 9. Germline V gives CDR1 SGHAT, CDR2 FQNNGV. The CDR3 consists of 17 residues. For the CDR3, the DNA is TGTGCCAGCAGCTTACGGGCTAGCGGGGGGGCCTCGGAGACCCAGTACTTC. The encoded protein is CASSLRASGGASETQYF.

This clone was seen just once. The gene calls are TRBV20-1 and TRBJ2-4; no definite D call. The germline V and J ends were trimmed by 6 bases and 6 bases, with 9 bases remaining between them. CDR1 is DFQATT, CDR2 SNEGSKA, per germline (reference sequence). This CDR3 contains 11 residues. As DNA, the CDR3 is TGCAGTGCCACGATCGGAAACATTCAGTACTTC. It codes for CSATIGNIQYF.

This rearrangement joins TRBV15 to TRBJ1-6, with D possibly being TRBD1 (6 bases). The CDR3 is 15 amino acids. The V end lost 1 base, the J end lost 7 bases, and 11 bases lay between the germline ends. Germline assignment: CDR1 LNHNV and CDR2 YYDKDF (reference sequence). The CDR3: CATSRVGQPNSPLHF. The DNA for the CDR3 is TGTGCCACCAGCAGAGTTGGACAGCCAAATTCACCCCTCCACTTT. The full variable domain, in which reference TRBV15 and TRBJ1-6 provide the parts outside the CDR3, is DAMVIQNPRYQVTQFGKPVTLSCSQTLNHNVMYWYQQKSSQAPKLLFHYYDKDFNNEADTPDNFQSRRPNTSFCFLDIRSPGLGDTAMYLCATSRVGQPNSPLHFGNGTRLTVT.

The chain combines TRBV5-1 with TRBJ2-2; TRBD1 might be the D (5 bases). This CDR3 spans 15 amino acids. Germline CDR1 reads SGHRS; CDR2 reads YFSETQ. The V gene lost 4 bases and the J gene lost 0 bases, with 10 bases spanning the gap. CDR3 DNA sequence: TGCGCCAGCAGCCTGACAGTATCGAACACCGGGGAGCTGTTTTTT. Translated: CASSLTVSNTGELFF.

Comments on this clone: Germline and junction disagree at one end, which may indicate a read error. The chain employs TRBV5-1 and TRBJ1-6; tentatively, D is TRBD1 (6 bases). Germline V gene lookup returns CDR1 SGHRS and CDR2 YFSETQ. The CDR3 loop spans 16 amino acids. This CDR3 is CTSSSPGQGTNSPLHF. Written as DNA, the CDR3 is TGCACCAGCAGCTCTCCGGGACAAGGGACCAATTCACCCCTCCACTTT.

The chain combines TRBV7-9 with TRBJ1-4; D call uncertain. V lost 1 base to trimming and J lost 7 bases, with 10 bases between them. Looked up from germline, CDR1 is SEHNR and CDR2 is FQNEAQ (reference sequence). This CDR3 spans 14 amino acids. CDR3 region: CASSLDPGSEKLFF. The CDR3 coding sequence is TGTGCCAGCAGCTTAGATCCAGGCAGTGAAAAACTGTTTTTT.

The chain links TRBV28 to TRBJ1-6; weak D call: TRBD1 (5 bases). CDR1 and CDR2 (germline): MDHEN, SYDVKM. The V end was cut by 5 bases, the J end by 9 bases, with 17 bases between. This CDR3 contains 15 residues. The CDR3 bases are TGTGCCAGCAGTATCACGGGGGGGAACGGTTCACCCCTCCACTTT. Its translation is CASSITGGNGSPLHF.

V gene TRBV7-3 combines with J gene TRBJ2-3; TRBD1 matches 7 bases. The CDR3 loop spans 14 amino acids. V gave up 6 bases and J gave up 3 bases; unmatched junction bases: 6. The germline V gene has CDR1 SGHTA and CDR2 FQGTGA. The chain's CDR3 is CASSPSTGTDTQYF. CDR3 coding DNA: TGTGCCAGCAGTCCCTCGACAGGGACAGATACGCAGTATTTT. Together with reference TRBV7-3 and TRBJ2-3, the CDR3 gives the full variable domain: GAGVSQTPSNKVTEKGKYVELRCDPISGHTALYWYRQSLGQGPEFLIYFQGTGAADDSGLPNDRFFAVRPEGSVSTLKIQRTERGDSAVYLCASSPSTGTDTQYFGPGTRLTVL.

For this clone: This same CDR3 is encoded by further DNA sequences in the sample. The V gene is TRBV19, the J gene TRBJ1-1, with D maybe TRBD1 (5 bases). Germline assignment: CDR1 LNHDA and CDR2 SQIVND (reference sequence). The CDR3 loop spans 14 amino acids. The V end lost 1 base, the J end lost 5 bases, and 11 bases lay between the germline ends. The CDR3 DNA reads TGTGCCAGTAGTATAGGCGGGGAGGGGACTGAAGCTTTCTTT. It translates to CASSIGGEGTEAFF. Filled out from reference TRBV19 and TRBJ1-1, the complete variable domain reads DGGITQSPKYLFRKEGQNVTLSCEQNLNHDAMYWYRQDPGQGLRLIYYSQIVNDFQKGDIAEGYSVSREKKESFPLTVTSAQKNPTAFYLCASSIGGEGTEAFFGQGTRLTVV.

This chain connects TRBV7-8 to TRBJ2-1, with TRBD1 matching 7 bases. Germline lookup yields CDR1 SGHVS and CDR2 FQNEAQ. The CDR3 has 14 residues. With 1 base clipped from V and 5 bases from J, the junction kept 2 bases outside the gene matches. The CDR3 spells CASSLGDRDNEQFF. The CDR3 DNA follows: TGTGCCAGCAGCTTAGGAGACAGGGACAATGAGCAGTTCTTC.

The J gene is TRBJ2-7, the V gene TRBV18; 9 nucleotides align to TRBD1. The junction had 2 bases not matched to a gene; V was cut back by 4 bases and J by 4 bases. CDR3 length: 13 amino acids. CDR1 is KGHSH and CDR2 is LQKENI in the germline V gene. The CDR3 DNA reads TGTGCCAGCTCACTAGGACAGGGGTACGAGCAGTACTTC. This codes for CASSLGQGYEQYF.

This rearrangement joins TRBV30 to TRBJ2-5; 8 bases line up with TRBD1. The J call is doubtful: the DNA matches TRBJ2-7 better. The germline V gene encodes CDR1 GTSNPN and CDR2 SVGIG (reference sequence). CDR3 length: 14 amino acids. The CDR3 sequence is CACLTGAASYEQYF. CDR3 coding DNA: TGTGCCTGTTTGACAGGGGCCGCATCCTACGAGCAGTACTTC.

The chain joins TRBV7-9 to TRBJ2-7, with 7 bases fitting TRBD1. The CDR3 is 18 amino acids. Germline V gene lookup returns CDR1 SEHNR and CDR2 FQNEAQ (reference sequence). V lost 4 bases and J lost 6; bases outside the gene matches: 21. CDR3 in amino acids: CASSSLGDLRDRTPEQYF. The CDR3 DNA reads TGTGCCAGCAGCTCTTTGGGGGATTTGAGGGACAGAACTCCCGAGCAGTACTTC.

This clone is a singleton in its sample. The CDR3 region has the DNA TGTGCCACCAGCAGAGCGACAGCGAGGCGGACTGAAGCTTTCTTT. Protein product: CATSRATARRTEAFF. The chain employs TRBV15 and TRBJ1-1; D perhaps matches TRBD1 (5 bases). The CDR3 loop spans 15 amino acids. The germline CDR1 and CDR2 sequences are LNHNV and YYDKDF (reference sequence). Trimming took off 1 base at V and 5 bases at J, with 14 bases between the two ends.

The chain recombines TRBV2 with TRBJ2-5; D is perhaps TRBD2 (6 bases). The CDR3 covers 14 residues. Trimming left V 10 bases short and J 5 bases short, with 20 bases between. CDR1 is SNHLY, CDR2 FYNNEI, per germline. CDR3 sequence reads: CATPGDTQTETQYF. CDR3 nucleotides: TGTGCCACCCCGGGAGACACCCAAACGGAGACCCAGTACTTC.

The gene calls are TRBV7-6 and TRBJ2-3; the D gene is possibly TRBD2 (5 bases). The CDR3 totals 13 residues. The germline V gene encodes CDR1 SGHVS and CDR2 FNYEAQ. V was clipped by 2 bases and J by 6 bases, with 9 bases between them. This CDR3 reads CASSLTGRDTQYF. CDR3 nucleotides: TGTGCCAGCAGCTTAACGGGAAGGGATACGCAGTATTTT.

The CDR3 sequence: CASSDPRTGGYQPQHF. CDR3 DNA: TGTGCCAGCAGTGACCCTCGAACGGGGGGCTATCAGCCCCAGCATTTT. V and J are TRBV6-4 and TRBJ1-5; perhaps TRBD1 as D (6 bases). V shed 2 bases and J shed 5 bases, with 16 bases lying between them. The CDR3 sequence is 16 residues long. Germline V lookup: CDR1 MRHNA, CDR2 SNTAGT.

J is TRBJ2-2 and V is TRBV23-1; 8 bases agree with TRBD1. TRBV23-1 is treated as an ORF (open reading frame) with a function not yet certain. The length of the CDR3 is 17 residues. Germline trimming cut 3 bases from V and 7 bases from J; bases unmatched to any gene: 13. The CDR3 bases are TGCGCCAGCAGTCACCTGGACAGGGTGGTTTATGTCGGGGAGCTGTTTTTT. This sequence encodes CASSHLDRVVYVGELFF.

The chain employs TRBV11-2 and TRBJ2-7, with D uncertain. Per the germline V gene, CDR1 is SGHAT and CDR2 is FQNNGV. There are 13 residues in the CDR3. V was clipped by 1 base and J by 5 bases, with 9 bases between them. The CDR3 DNA follows: TGTGCCAGCAGCTTAGGGCCTAGAGACGAGCAGTACTTC. Its protein product is CASSLGPRDEQYF.

V usage is TRBV6-5 and J usage is TRBJ2-1, with 9 nucleotides matching TRBD1. This CDR3 is built from 14 residues. Germline loops: CDR1 MNHEY, CDR2 SVGAGI. With 5 bases clipped from V and 6 bases from J, the junction kept 5 bases outside the gene matches. As DNA, the CDR3 is TGTGCCAGCAGTCAGACAGGGGGTGTCAATGAGCAGTTCTTC. Its protein product is CASSQTGGVNEQFF.

The chain has TRBV5-4 and TRBJ2-3, with 13 bases aligning to TRBD2. The CDR3 totals 15 residues. Germline values: CDR1 SGHNT, CDR2 YYREEE (reference sequence). With 4 bases clipped from V and 5 bases from J, the junction kept 4 bases outside the gene matches. CDR3 DNA sequence: TGTGCCAGCAGCACCCGACTAGCGGGGGGAGATACGCAGTATTTT. This sequence encodes CASSTRLAGGDTQYF.

The chain links TRBV11-2 to TRBJ2-5; TRBD1 matches 10 bases. CDR1 is SGHAT, CDR2 FQNNGV, per germline. This CDR3 has 17 residues. V gave up 1 base and J gave up 2 bases; unmatched junction bases: 7. The CDR3 DNA follows: TGTGCCAGCAGCTTAGGTGGACAGGGGGGTTTACAAGAGACCCAGTACTTC. Translating gives CASSLGGQGGLQETQYF.

The chain carries TRBV11-2 and TRBJ2-1; no clear D gene. CDR1 and CDR2 from the germline V gene are SGHAT and FQNNGV. CDR3 length equals 13 residues. The V end was cut by 6 bases, the J end by 6 bases, with 12 bases between. Here the CDR3 reads CASRFQVGNEQFF. CDR3 bases: TGTGCCAGCAGGTTTCAGGTGGGCAATGAGCAGTTCTTC. Together with reference TRBV11-2 and TRBJ2-1, the CDR3 gives the full variable domain: EAGVAQSPRYKIIEKRQSVAFWCNPISGHATLYWYQQILGQGPKLLIQFQNNGVVDDSQLPKDRFSAERLKGVDSTLKIQPAKLEDSAVYLCASRFQVGNEQFFGPGTRLTVL.